This TCR beta chain was identified during a study of blood T cell repertoires in COVID-19. As for the study in general: Samples representing acute and convalescent COVID-19 were sourced from the United States, Italy and Spain.

Those who participated ranged in age from roughly 18 to 100 years and resided in 20 to 30 US areas. Participants' reported clinical history set cohort assignment. The CDR3 loop spans 15 amino acids. The junction had 8 bases not matched to a gene; V was cut back by 2 bases and J by 4 bases. CDR1 and CDR2 (germline): MDHEN, SYDVKM. This clone is a singleton in its sample. Source study methods: From reference gene primer amplification, estimates of nucleated cell counts were derived. Here immunoSEQ multiplex PCR was the method, and the copy in TCRdb shows in-frame clones only, minus some. Clone size and V and J calls were adopted from that table, with D and trimming inferred from the DNA. This sample carries 250,000 to 350,000 clones, 90% of them seen once, and the ten largest clones take 3.5% to 4.5%.

The rearrangement links TRBV28 to TRBJ2-7; 7 bases match TRBD1. This clonotype originated in a woman aged 18-35 years with acute COVID-19. What was sequenced was PBMCs or T cells enriched from blood (not recorded which). For the CDR3, the DNA is TGTGCCAGCAGTTTAAACCCCGGGACAGTTTACGAGCAGTACTTC. Protein sequence: CASSLNPGTVYEQYF.